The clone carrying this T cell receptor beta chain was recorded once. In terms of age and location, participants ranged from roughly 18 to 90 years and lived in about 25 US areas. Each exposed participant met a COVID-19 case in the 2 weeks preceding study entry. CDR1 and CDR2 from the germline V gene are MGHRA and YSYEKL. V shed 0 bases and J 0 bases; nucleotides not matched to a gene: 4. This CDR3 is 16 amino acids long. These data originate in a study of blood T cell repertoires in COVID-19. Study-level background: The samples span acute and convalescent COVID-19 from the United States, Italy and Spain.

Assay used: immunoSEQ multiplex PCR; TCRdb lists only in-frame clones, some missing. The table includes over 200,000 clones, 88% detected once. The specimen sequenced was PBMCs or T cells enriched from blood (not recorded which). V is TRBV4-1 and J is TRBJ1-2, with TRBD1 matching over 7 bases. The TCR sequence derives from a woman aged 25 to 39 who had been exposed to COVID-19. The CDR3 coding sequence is TGCGCCAGCAGCCAAGAACCCGGGACAGCTAACTATGGCTACACCTTC. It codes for CASSQEPGTANYGYTF.